This T cell receptor beta chain was recorded in a study of beta chain features in type 1 diabetes. Study conclusions and caveats: Among all four CD4+ subsets, Type 1 diabetes patients had TCRB CDR3s that were moderately but significantly shorter. Across patients, naive, central memory and Treg TCRB repertoires exhibited apparently greater similarity than was observed across healthy donors.

A remark on this clone: Its antigen remains unidentified.

Germline CDR1 reads SEHNR; CDR2 reads FQNEAQ (reference sequence). The ends were cut back, 1 base at V and 6 bases at J, with 10 bases in the middle. The CDR3 runs to 13 residues. Every isolated RNA sample was fully reverse transcribed, so sequencing captured expressed TCRB transcripts. Sequencing used immunoSEQ multiplex PCR; TCRdb keeps in-frame clones, though not all of them. Of over 200,000 clones listed, roughly 10% are singletons. The clonotype originates from a man aged 25-45 years with type 1 diabetes. The source material was naive CD4+ T cells from blood. V usage is TRBV7-9 and J usage is TRBJ2-7; D gene ambiguous. For the CDR3, the DNA is TGTGCCAGCAGCTTAGGTTTTCTAGTCGAGCAGTACTTC. Translating it yields CASSLGFLVEQYF.